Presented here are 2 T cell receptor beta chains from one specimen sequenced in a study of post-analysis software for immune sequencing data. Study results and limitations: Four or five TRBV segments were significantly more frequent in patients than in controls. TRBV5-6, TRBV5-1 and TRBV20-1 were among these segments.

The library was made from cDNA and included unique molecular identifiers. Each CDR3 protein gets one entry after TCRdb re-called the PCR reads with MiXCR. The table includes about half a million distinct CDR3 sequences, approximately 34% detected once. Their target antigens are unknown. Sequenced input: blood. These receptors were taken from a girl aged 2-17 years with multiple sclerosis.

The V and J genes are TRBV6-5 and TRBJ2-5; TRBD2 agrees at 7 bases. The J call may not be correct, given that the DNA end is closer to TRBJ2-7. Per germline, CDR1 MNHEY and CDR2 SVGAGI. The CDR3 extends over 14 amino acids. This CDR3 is CASSYSSGVSEQYF. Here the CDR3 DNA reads TGTGCCAGCAGTTACTCGAGCGGGGTCAGCGAGCAGTACTTC.

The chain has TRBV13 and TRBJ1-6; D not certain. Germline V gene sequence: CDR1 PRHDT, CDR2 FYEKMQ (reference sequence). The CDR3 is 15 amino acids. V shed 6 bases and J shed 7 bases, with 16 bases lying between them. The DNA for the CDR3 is TGTGCCAGCAGTCGAGGTCTACCTGGGAATTCACCCCTCCACTTT. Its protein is CASSRGLPGNSPLHF. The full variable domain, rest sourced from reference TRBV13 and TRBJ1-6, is AAGVIQSPRHLIKEKRETATLKCYPIPRHDTVYWYQQGPGQDPQFLISFYEKMQSDKGSIPDRFSAQQFSDYHSELNMSSLELGDSALYFCASSRGLPGNSPLHFGNGTRLTVT.